The source of this T cell receptor (beta chain) is a study of T cells in Graves' hyperthyroidism and ophthalmopathy. Amplification of TCR beta CDR3 regions was performed using RNA transcripts as template. HTBI primers drove first-round RT-PCR of the TCR CDR3. MiXCR, run by TCRdb on the multiplex PCR reads, gives a single entry per CDR3 protein. The data show around 660,000 distinct CDR3 sequences, 45% seen once. From germline, CDR1 is SQVTM and CDR2 ANQGSEA. CDR3 length equals 11 residues. V gave up 7 bases and J gave up 8 bases; unmatched junction bases: 4. Study observations and caveats: Ophthalmopathy could be told apart from stable hyperthyroidism with a 13 V-J model.

Note on this clonotype: Antigen unknown.

The sequenced material came from peripheral blood or thyroid tissue (not recorded which). The chain is built from TRBV29-1 and TRBJ1-2; 10 positions agree with TRBD1. This sequence was found in an adult man with Graves' disease, either hyperthyroidism or ophthalmopathy (not recorded which). CDR3 protein: CSGQGAYGYTF. Here the CDR3 DNA reads TGCAGCGGACAGGGGGCTTACGGCTACACCTTC.